Listed here are 6 T cell receptor beta chains from one sample, sequenced in a study of PD-1 blockade in classical Hodgkin lymphoma. Assay used: immunoSEQ multiplex PCR; TCRdb lists only in-frame clones, some missing. This repertoire shows about 9,900 clones, about 90% found once; its top ten account for 13% to 15%. With no exception, relapse followed autologous stem cell transplantation in all patients, and brentuximab vedotin exposure varied. The starting material was peripheral blood mononuclear cells (PBMCs), obtained at baseline. Receptor source: a human donor with classical Hodgkin lymphoma.

The chain carries TRBV5-1 and TRBJ2-6; TRBD1 matches at 10 bases. CDR3 length: 21 residues. J was trimmed by 1 base and V by 0 bases; bases with no gene match: 13. Germline V lookup: CDR1 SGHRS, CDR2 YFSETQ. Here the CDR3 reads CASSLARDRDRGGSGANVLTF. The CDR3 DNA sequence: TGCGCCAGCAGCTTGGCCCGGGACCGGGACAGGGGTGGATCTGGGGCCAACGTCCTGACTTTC.

This clone was counted once. This chain links TRBV7-2 with TRBJ2-7, with 13 bases aligning to TRBD2. CDR3 length: 15 residues. Germline loops: CDR1 SGHTA, CDR2 FQGNSA. Unmatched junction bases numbered 5, after V lost 5 bases and J lost 4 bases. In nucleotides, the CDR3 is TGTGCCAGCAGCCTCCGGACTAGCGGGAGTTACGAGCAGTACTTC. Translated: CASSLRTSGSYEQYF.

The chain combines TRBV28 with TRBJ1-1; D gene unclear. V dropped 2 bases and J dropped 4 bases, with 11 bases sitting between them. Germline assignment: CDR1 MDHEN and CDR2 SYDVKM. The CDR3 covers 14 residues. CDR3 DNA sequence: TGTGCCAGCAGTTTAGTAGTTAAGGGCACTGAAGCTTTCTTT. It encodes CASSLVVKGTEAFF.

The chain is built from TRBV9 and TRBJ1-3; D remains unclear. The CDR3 extends over 15 amino acids. The V and J ends lost 0 bases and 0 bases respectively, with 7 bases between them. Germline assignment: CDR1 SGDLS and CDR2 YYNGEE. CDR3 sequence: CASSVAIDSGNTIYF. The CDR3 region has the DNA TGTGCCAGCAGCGTAGCTATAGACTCTGGAAACACCATATATTTT. The full variable domain, rest sourced from reference TRBV9 and TRBJ1-3, is DSGVTQTPKHLITATGQRVTLRCSPRSGDLSVYWYQQSLDQGLQFLIQYYNGEERAKGNILERFSAQQFPDLHSELNLSSLELGDSALYFCASSVAIDSGNTIYFGEGSWLTVV.

This chain uses TRBV6-5 with TRBJ1-1; D possibly corresponds to TRBD1 (5 bases). The CDR3 is made up of 15 amino acids. Germline V gives CDR1 MNHEY, CDR2 SVGAGI. The V end lost 5 bases, the J end lost 0 bases, and 13 bases lay between the germline ends. CDR3 sequence reads: CASSLRQPLNTEAFF. The CDR3 coding sequence is TGTGCCAGCAGTCTACGACAGCCTCTGAACACTGAAGCTTTCTTT.

The gene calls are TRBV7-3 and TRBJ1-6; no definite D call. From germline, CDR1 is SGHTA and CDR2 FQGTGA. V dropped 4 bases and J dropped 0 bases, with 13 bases sitting between them. The CDR3 length is 17 residues. CDR3 residues: CASSSGGKSSYNSPLHF. In DNA, the CDR3 is TGTGCCAGCAGCTCGGGAGGCAAGAGCTCCTATAATTCACCCCTCCACTTT.